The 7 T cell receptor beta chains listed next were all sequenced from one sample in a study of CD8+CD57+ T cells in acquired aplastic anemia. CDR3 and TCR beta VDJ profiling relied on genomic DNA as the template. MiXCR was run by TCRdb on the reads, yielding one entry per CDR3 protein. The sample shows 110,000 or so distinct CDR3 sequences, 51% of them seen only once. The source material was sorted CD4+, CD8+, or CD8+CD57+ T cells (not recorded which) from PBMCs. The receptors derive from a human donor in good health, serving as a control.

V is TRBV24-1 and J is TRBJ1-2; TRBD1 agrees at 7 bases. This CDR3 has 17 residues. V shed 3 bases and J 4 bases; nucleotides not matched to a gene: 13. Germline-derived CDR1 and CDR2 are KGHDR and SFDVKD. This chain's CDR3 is CATSDPPGGQFSYGYTF. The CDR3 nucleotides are TGTGCCACCAGTGATCCTCCAGGGGGACAGTTCAGCTATGGCTACACCTTC.

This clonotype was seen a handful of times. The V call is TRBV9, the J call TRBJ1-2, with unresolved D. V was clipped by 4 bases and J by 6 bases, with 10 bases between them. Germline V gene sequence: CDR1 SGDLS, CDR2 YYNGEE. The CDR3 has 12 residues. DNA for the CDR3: TGTGCCAGCAGCCCTGACGCTGATGGCTACACCTTC. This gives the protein CASSPDADGYTF.

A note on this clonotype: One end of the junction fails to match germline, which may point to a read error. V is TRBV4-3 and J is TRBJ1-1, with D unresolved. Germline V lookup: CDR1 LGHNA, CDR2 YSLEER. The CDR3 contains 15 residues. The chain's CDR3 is CTSSQEPRGSTEAFF. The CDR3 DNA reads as TGCACCAGCAGCCAAGAACCCCGTGGGAGCACTGAAGCCTTCTTT.

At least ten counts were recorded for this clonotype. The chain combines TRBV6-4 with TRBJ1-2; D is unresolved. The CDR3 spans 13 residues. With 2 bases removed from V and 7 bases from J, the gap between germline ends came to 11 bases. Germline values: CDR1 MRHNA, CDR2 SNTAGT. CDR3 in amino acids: CASSDPEVIGYTF. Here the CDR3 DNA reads TGTGCCAGCAGTGACCCCGAGGTAATTGGCTACACCTTC.

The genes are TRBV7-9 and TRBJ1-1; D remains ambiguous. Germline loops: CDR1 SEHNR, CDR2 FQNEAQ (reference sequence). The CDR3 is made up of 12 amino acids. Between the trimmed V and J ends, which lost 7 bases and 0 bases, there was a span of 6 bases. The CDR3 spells CASTAVNTEAFF. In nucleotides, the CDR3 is TGTGCCAGCACCGCGGTGAACACTGAAGCTTTCTTT.

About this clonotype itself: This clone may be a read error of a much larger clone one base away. In nucleotides, the CDR3 is TGCGCCAGCAGCACGGACCTAAGCTCTGGAAACACCATGTATTTT. Amino acids: CASSTDLSSGNTMYF. The chain couples TRBV5-1 to TRBJ1-3; D is undetermined. This CDR3 contains 15 residues. Germline V lookup: CDR1 SGHRS, CDR2 YFSETQ.

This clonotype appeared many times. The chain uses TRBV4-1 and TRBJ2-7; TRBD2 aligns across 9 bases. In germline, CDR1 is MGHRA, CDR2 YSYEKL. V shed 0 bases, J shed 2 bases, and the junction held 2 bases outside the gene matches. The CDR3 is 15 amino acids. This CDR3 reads CASSQEGLATYEQYF. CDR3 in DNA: TGCGCCAGCAGCCAAGAAGGACTAGCGACCTACGAGCAGTACTTC.